This T cell receptor (beta chain) was profiled in a study of T-cell memory formation after mild COVID-19. As for the study in general: Most TCR clusters belonged to a single donor. Points from the study as a whole: The study found balanced CD4/CD8 in clones contracting day 15 to 85 and a CD4+ lean in later expanders.

This clonotype was observed a handful of times. Its antigen is as yet unknown. From 5'RACE with constant-segment primers came TCR alpha and TCR beta cDNA libraries that carried sample barcodes and UMIs. TCRdb reprocessed the 5' RACE reads with MiXCR, giving one entry per CDR3 protein. Here the sample spans 250,000 to 300,000 distinct CDR3 sequences, under 20% being singletons. The sequenced sample consisted of PBMCs or a T cell subset sorted from them (not recorded which). The clonotype originates from a man aged 18 to 30 who had mild COVID-19 (a few samples of this study predate the infection). Cell type and time point are not known.

The CDR3 sequence: CASSGDAYNEQFF. CDR3 bases: TGTGCCAGCAGCGGGGACGCATACAATGAGCAGTTCTTC. The V and J genes are TRBV9 and TRBJ2-1; D possibly uses TRBD1 or TRBD2 (5 bases each). V was shortened by 3 bases and J by 4 bases, with 8 bases between the two germline ends. From germline, CDR1 is SGDLS and CDR2 YYNGEE. This CDR3 is built from 13 residues.